The next 10 T cell receptor beta chains were all read from a single sample in a study of beta chain features in type 1 diabetes. Every bit of the isolated RNA underwent reverse transcription, so sequencing read expressed TCRB transcripts. Clones were read by immunoSEQ multiplex PCR, and TCRdb kept only the in-frame ones, dropping some. The sample includes 600,000 to 700,000 clones, roughly 12% of them seen just once. Their specific antigens are unknown. Study-level points and caveats: TCRB CDR3s were moderately but significantly shorter in Type 1 diabetes patients in all four CD4+ subsets.

Sequencing was done on a sample of naive CD4+ T cells from blood. The receptor set was obtained from a man in his late teens or twenties with type 1 diabetes.

The chain joins TRBV11-3 to TRBJ2-1, with D unresolved. The CDR3 length is 13 residues. Germline V gene data show CDR1 as SGHNT and CDR2 as YENEEA. The V end lost 5 bases, the J end lost 9 bases, and 14 bases lay between the germline ends. This CDR3 reads CASSPSLTPEQFF. For the CDR3, the DNA is TGTGCCAGCAGCCCTTCTCTTACCCCTGAGCAGTTCTTC.

The chain has TRBV2 and TRBJ2-6, with a possible D match to TRBD2 (6 bases). CDR3 length equals 17 residues. CDR1 and CDR2 from the germline V gene are SNHLY and FYNNEI. Trimming took off 6 bases at V and 1 base at J, with 16 bases between the two ends. CDR3 sequence (DNA): TGTGCCAGCAGCGGGCTACCGGGAGCGTCTGGGGCCAACGTCCTGACTTTC. It codes for CASSGLPGASGANVLTF.

The rearrangement joins TRBV2 to TRBJ1-1; D is uncertain. V lost 5 bases to trimming and J lost 3 bases, with 7 bases between them. Germline lookup yields CDR1 SNHLY and CDR2 FYNNEI. The CDR3 has 12 amino acids. The CDR3 is CASSSRDTEAFF. CDR3 nucleotides: TGTGCCAGCAGTTCCCGGGACACTGAAGCTTTCTTT.

The chain uses TRBV6-1 and TRBJ1-2; no firm D call. The CDR3 has 12 residues. Trimming removed 7 bases at V and 7 bases at J, with 13 bases between. The germline V gene encodes CDR1 MNHNS and CDR2 SASEGT. The CDR3 DNA is TGTGCCAGCACCGAGAGGGTTACTGGCTACACCTTC. This encodes CASTERVTGYTF.

In this sample, this clone turned up a few times. This chain joins TRBV7-9 and TRBJ2-3; no clear D gene. The CDR3 has 15 residues. Deletions cut 5 bases from V and 2 bases from J, with 14 bases between. Germline V gene sequence: CDR1 SEHNR, CDR2 FQNEAQ (reference sequence). DNA of the CDR3: TGTGCCAGCAGCCCTCCCGTGGGCTCCACAGATACGCAGTATTTT. Translating it yields CASSPPVGSTDTQYF.

There are a few counts of this clone. The DNA for the CDR3 is TGTGCCAGCAGCAAGTTTAGGAGTGAGACCCAGTACTTC. This codes for CASSKFRSETQYF. This chain joins TRBV21-1 and TRBJ2-5; the listed D gene, TRBD2, was not tested against the DNA. TRBV21-1 is classified as a pseudogene. The CDR3 runs to 13 residues.

The chain joins TRBV5-4 to TRBJ2-5; maybe TRBD1 (6 bases). Germline V gives CDR1 SGHNT, CDR2 YYREEE (reference sequence). This CDR3 region has 16 residues. V lost 2 bases, J lost 1 base, and 15 bases lay in between. The CDR3 loop reads CASSLKQGISQETQYF. For the CDR3, the DNA is TGTGCCAGCAGCTTAAAACAGGGAATATCCCAAGAGACCCAGTACTTC.

This clone was seen only a few times. The chain has TRBV7-9 and TRBJ2-7; D not certain. The CDR3 has 15 amino acids. CDR1 and CDR2 from the germline V gene are SEHNR and FQNEAQ (reference sequence). The ends were cut back, 5 bases at V and 4 bases at J, with 18 bases in the middle. CDR3 nucleotide sequence: TGTGCCAGCAGCACGGTGTGGGCCGGCGGATACGAGCAGTACTTC. Amino acids: CASSTVWAGGYEQYF.

The chain has TRBV28 and TRBJ2-7; TRBD1 matches 7 bases. The ends lost 7 bases at V and 6 bases at J; junction bases unmatched: 12. The germline V gene has CDR1 MDHEN and CDR2 SYDVKM. This CDR3 is 14 amino acids long. The CDR3 DNA reads TGTGCCAGCACCCCCCCGGGGACAGACCCCGAGCAGTACTTC. Amino acids: CASTPPGTDPEQYF.

This clone was detected only a few times. This rearrangement joins TRBV5-1 to TRBJ1-3; D call uncertain. The V and J ends lost 1 base and 0 bases respectively, with 8 bases between them. The CDR3 covers 15 residues. The germline V gene has CDR1 SGHRS and CDR2 YFSETQ. Here the CDR3 DNA reads TGCGCCAGCAGCTTGTCACCTGACTCTGGAAACACCATATATTTT. It encodes CASSLSPDSGNTIYF.